This TCR beta chain comes out of a study of T cell repertoires in cytomegalovirus infection. Study-wide context: Recently identified HLA-C-restricted and well-studied HLA-B-restricted CMV epitopes were used. TCR beta signatures that were public indicated CMV infection and matching HLA type.

Study-level results: HLA-C-restricted CMV clonotypes gave the most frequent clonotype in two of eight donors. Summed public TCR beta family frequency identified CMV carriers bearing the relevant HLA.

This clonotype showed up just a few times. Its antigen remains unknown. TCRdb re-called the reads through MiXCR, storing one row per CDR3 protein. This table has roughly 990,000 distinct CDR3 sequences, approximately 32% appearing once. Germline V lookup: CDR1 LNHNV, CDR2 YYDKDF (reference sequence). V lost 1 base and J lost 0, with 6 bases in between. The CDR3 totals 14 residues. The J gene is TRBJ1-1, the V gene TRBV15; D is perhaps TRBD1 (5 bases). This receptor was taken from a human donor in good health (CMV status not recorded). Some clones in this sample may be carry-over from other donors' samples. This material consisted of cultured CD8+ T cells from PBMCs, taken from culture after CMV antigen stimulation. CDR3 residues: CATSRGGVNTEAFF. The CDR3 DNA is TGTGCCACCAGCAGAGGAGGGGTGAACACTGAAGCTTTCTTT.